This entry lists 17 T cell receptor beta chains sequenced from one sample in a study of shared clonotypes between healthy human individuals. The assay was immunoSEQ multiplex PCR, and TCRdb's table has in-frame clones only and misses some. The sample lists about 2.1 million clones; just under 95% were seen once. CD45RO-negative, CCR7-positively selected cells formed the naive CD8 fraction, excluding terminally differentiated effector memory CD45RA+ cells. What was sequenced was naive CD8+ T cells from PBMCs. The receptors originated from a man between 18 and 29 years old in good health. Some clones in this sample may be carry-over from other donors' samples.

The rearrangement joins TRBV15 to TRBJ2-5, with a weak D call TRBD2 (6 bases). The CDR3 totals 14 residues. V lost 8 bases to trimming and J lost 4 bases, with 17 bases between them. Germline assignment: CDR1 LNHNV and CDR2 YYDKDF (reference sequence). CDR3 coding DNA: TGTGCCACCTTCGGGAGACCCGGGGGAGAGACCCAGTACTTC. Protein product: CATFGRPGGETQYF.

The CDR3 spells CASSSDSFGTEAFF. CDR3 nucleotide sequence: TGTGCCAGCAGCTCCGACAGTTTCGGAACTGAAGCTTTCTTT. J is TRBJ1-1 and V is TRBV5-5, with D maybe TRBD1 (5 bases). CDR1 and CDR2 from the germline V gene are SGHKS and YYEKEE (reference sequence). V shed 3 bases and J shed 5 bases, with 14 bases lying between them. This CDR3 is built from 14 residues.

The chain uses TRBV11-2 and TRBJ2-7; TRBD2 matches 14 bases. The CDR3 covers 15 residues. After removal of 5 bases from V and 4 bases from J, the junction contained 4 bases not matched to a gene. CDR1 is SGHAT, CDR2 FQNNGV, per germline. CDR3 coding DNA: TGTGCCAGCAGCCCCCGGACTAGCGGGAGGTACGAGCAGTACTTC. Its protein product is CASSPRTSGRYEQYF.

This chain joins TRBV6-5 and TRBJ1-1; tentative D call: TRBD1 (6 bases). Germline CDR1 and CDR2: MNHEY and SVGAGI. V was clipped by 6 bases and J by 1 base, with 12 bases between them. This CDR3 spans 14 amino acids. CDR3 loop: CASREIQGNTEAFF. DNA of the CDR3: TGTGCCAGCAGGGAGATACAGGGGAACACTGAAGCTTTCTTT.

This chain joins TRBV5-1 and TRBJ2-2, with 8 bases matching TRBD2. Germline V gives CDR1 SGHRS, CDR2 YFSETQ. The CDR3 sequence is 15 residues long. Losses at the gene ends were 4 bases for V and 5 bases for J; bases not matched to a gene: 7. DNA of the CDR3: TGCGCCAGCAGCCCGACTAGCGCGCCGACCGGGGAGCTGTTTTTT. It translates to CASSPTSAPTGELFF.

CDR3 in DNA: TGCGCCAGCAGCCTCCGGGACTCGCCCCACGAGCAGTACTTC. Translation: CASSLRDSPHEQYF. The chain recombines TRBV4-1 with TRBJ2-7; a possible D gene is TRBD2 (6 bases). V gave up 4 bases and J gave up 5 bases, with 15 bases separating them. Germline-derived CDR1 and CDR2 are MGHRA and YSYEKL. The CDR3 consists of 14 residues.

The chain links TRBV19 to TRBJ1-3; 7 positions agree with TRBD1. The CDR3 consists of 16 residues. V gave up 6 bases and J gave up 3 bases; unmatched junction bases: 11. CDR1 is LNHDA and CDR2 is SQIVND in the germline V gene (reference sequence). CDR3 sequence: CASSSRFTGDGNTIYF. The CDR3 coding sequence is TGTGCCAGTAGCTCTCGTTTTACAGGGGATGGAAACACCATATATTTT.

Remarks on this clone: Other DNA sequences of this sample code for an identical CDR3. The rearrangement joins TRBV28 to TRBJ2-2; D ambiguous. Germline V CDR1 and CDR2: MDHEN, SYDVKM. V shed 3 bases and J shed 6 bases, with 5 bases lying between them. The CDR3 consists of 12 residues. The CDR3 nucleotides are TGTGCCAGCAGTTTTCTTTCCGGGGAGCTGTTTTTT. As protein: CASSFLSGELFF.

The V gene is TRBV7-9, the J gene TRBJ2-5; 9 bases align to TRBD2. Germline V lookup: CDR1 SEHNR, CDR2 FQNEAQ (reference sequence). This CDR3 contains 15 residues. V was pared by 1 base and J by 5 bases, with 5 bases of the junction left unmatched. CDR3 DNA sequence: TGTGCCAGCAGCTTAGGTGTTAGCGGGAGTGAGACCCAGTACTTC. This encodes CASSLGVSGSETQYF.

The chain employs TRBV5-1 and TRBJ2-7, with D maybe TRBD1 (6 bases). The length of the CDR3 is 16 residues. Germline CDR1 reads SGHRS; CDR2 reads YFSETQ. V lost 4 bases to trimming and J lost 2 bases, with 19 bases between them. In DNA, the CDR3 is TGCGCCAGCAGCCGAAATCCAGGGGAGTGGGCCTACGAGCAGTACTTC. This sequence encodes CASSRNPGEWAYEQYF.

This clone was observed once. The chain combines TRBV19 with TRBJ2-1; 8 bases agree with TRBD2. Trimming removed 3 bases from V and 2 bases from J; junction bases left unmatched: 9. There are 17 residues in the CDR3. Per germline, CDR1 LNHDA and CDR2 SQIVND (reference sequence). In DNA, the CDR3 is TGTGCCAGTAGTATTCGCTCCGGGACTAGAACCTACAATGAGCAGTTCTTC. It specifies CASSIRSGTRTYNEQFF.

As concerns this clone: Different DNA sequences within this sample yield the same CDR3. The gene calls are TRBV27 and TRBJ2-3; TRBD2 aligns across 10 bases. The ends lost 5 bases at V and 2 bases at J; junction bases unmatched: 4. The CDR3 runs to 15 residues. Germline values: CDR1 MNHEY, CDR2 SMNVEV (reference sequence). CDR3 DNA sequence: TGTGCCAGCAGTCCCCTAGCGGGAGACACAGATACGCAGTATTTT. It yields the protein CASSPLAGDTDTQYF.

This clone was seen once. V is TRBV4-3 and J is TRBJ2-7; maybe TRBD1 (6 bases). In germline, CDR1 is LGHNA, CDR2 YSLEER. V lost 0 bases to trimming and J lost 6 bases, with 12 bases between them. The CDR3 extends over 14 amino acids. CDR3 amino acids: CASSQDWQGREQYF. The DNA of the CDR3 is TGCGCCAGCAGCCAAGATTGGCAGGGGCGCGAGCAGTACTTC.

The chain is built from TRBV12-5 and TRBJ1-1; 7 bases align to TRBD1. The germline V gene encodes CDR1 LGHNT and CDR2 FRNRAP. CDR3 size: 17 residues. V was pared by 0 bases and J by 5 bases, with 12 bases of the junction left unmatched. The CDR3 spells CASGLVVGRGGRTEAFF. In nucleotides, the CDR3 is TGTGCTAGTGGTTTGGTGGTTGGCAGGGGGGGAAGGACTGAAGCTTTCTTT.

This clone appeared a single time. The identical CDR3 is also encoded by other nucleotide sequences in the sample. The chain employs TRBV6-5 and TRBJ1-1; tentatively, D is TRBD1 (5 bases). Germline CDR1 reads MNHEY; CDR2 reads SVGAGI. This CDR3 region has 13 residues. Trimming shortened V by 2 bases and J by 1 base, and 5 bases separated the two germline ends. The CDR3 region has the DNA TGTGCCAGCAGTTACAGGGGGAACACTGAAGCTTTCTTT. Encoded protein: CASSYRGNTEAFF.

The chain couples TRBV7-6 to TRBJ1-2, with D tentatively TRBD1 (6 bases). V lost 5 bases and J lost 4, with 20 bases in between. Per germline, CDR1 SGHVS and CDR2 FNYEAQ. This CDR3 spans 16 amino acids. Here the CDR3 reads CASSASDSPRGYGYTF. The DNA for the CDR3 is TGTGCCAGCAGCGCATCGGACAGCCCCCGGGGCTATGGCTACACCTTC.

This chain links TRBV5-4 with TRBJ2-7, with 7 bases matching TRBD1. The CDR3 totals 14 residues. V shed 4 bases, J shed 2 bases, and the junction held 6 bases outside the gene matches. CDR1 SGHNT and CDR2 YYREEE come from the germline V gene (reference sequence). The CDR3: CASSPLQGTYEQYF. The CDR3 coding sequence is TGTGCCAGCAGCCCCCTACAGGGGACCTACGAGCAGTACTTC. The whole variable domain, remainder taken from reference TRBV5-4 and TRBJ2-7, is ETGVTQSPTHLIKTRGQQVTLRCSSQSGHNTVSWYQQALGQGPQFIFQYYREEENGRGNFPPRFSGLQFPNYSSELNVNALELDDSALYLCASSPLQGTYEQYFGPGTRLTVT.